Below, 15 T cell receptor beta chains from the same sample are listed, as sequenced in a study of T cell responses to AZD1222 COVID-19 vaccine. Using immunoSEQ multiplex PCR, the repertoire was profiled, and TCRdb retains in-frame clones only, with some absent. Here the sample spans about 35,000 clones, approximately 84% being singletons. The sequencing here drew on peripheral blood, taken 28 days after the second AZD1222 dose. The receptors originated from an adult who received the AZD1222 COVID-19 vaccine.

V and J are TRBV3-1 (or the pseudogene TRBV3-2) and TRBJ2-3; 11 nucleotides agree with TRBD2. The CDR3 runs to 16 residues. Looked up from germline, CDR1 is LGHDT and CDR2 is YNNKEL (reference sequence). V gave up 2 bases and J gave up 3 bases; unmatched junction bases: 4. CDR3 in amino acids: CASSQFSGGETDTQYF. The DNA for the CDR3 is TGTGCCAGCAGCCAATTTAGCGGGGGGGAAACAGATACGCAGTATTTT.

In nucleotides, the CDR3 is TGCGCCAGCAGCCTTGACGCGAACACTGAAGCTTTCTTT. Residues: CASSLDANTEAFF. J is TRBJ1-1 and V is TRBV4-1; D is ambiguous. With 4 bases removed from V and 1 base from J, the gap between germline ends came to 7 bases. The CDR3 runs 13 residues. In germline, CDR1 is MGHRA, CDR2 YSYEKL.

V is TRBV29-1 and J is TRBJ2-7; D is possibly TRBD2 (6 bases). Trimming pared 4 bases from V and 5 bases from J, leaving 12 bases between. This CDR3 comprises 12 residues. Germline V gene lookup returns CDR1 SQVTM and CDR2 ANQGSEA. The chain's CDR3 is CSVGAGINEQYF. The CDR3, as DNA: TGCAGCGTTGGGGCGGGGATCAACGAGCAGTACTTC.

The genes are TRBV6-6 and TRBJ2-7, with D possibly matching TRBD1 (6 bases). V was cut by 7 bases and J by 0 bases, with 13 bases left in between. Per the germline V gene, CDR1 is MNHNY and CDR2 is SVGAGI (reference sequence). The CDR3 loop spans 14 amino acids. The CDR3 reads CASKGQPNSYEQYF. In DNA form, the CDR3 reads TGTGCCAGCAAAGGACAGCCTAACTCCTACGAGCAGTACTTC.

The V and J genes are TRBV7-8 and TRBJ1-2; the D gene is possibly TRBD1 (5 bases). Germline assignment: CDR1 SGHVS and CDR2 FQNEAQ. The CDR3 is made up of 15 amino acids. V was clipped by 1 base and J by 8 bases, with 17 bases between them. CDR3 residues: CASSLGDSRSGGYTF. In nucleotides, the CDR3 is TGTGCCAGCAGCTTAGGCGACAGTCGTTCGGGCGGCTACACCTTC.

Only a few counts were recorded for this clone. The chain links TRBV5-8 to TRBJ2-2, with TRBD1 as a possible D gene (5 bases). Between the trimmed V and J ends, which lost 6 bases and 6 bases, there was a span of 18 bases. The CDR3 is 15 residues long. The germline gives CDR1 SGHTS, CDR2 YDEGEE. CDR3 bases: TGTGCCAGCATCAAGGGGTTTGTGGTATCCGGGGAGCTGTTTTTT. Protein: CASIKGFVVSGELFF.

This clone was counted a few times. The chain recombines TRBV4-2 with TRBJ2-4; maybe TRBD2 (6 bases). Germline V CDR1 and CDR2: LGHNA, YNFKEQ. This CDR3 has 14 amino acids. V lost 0 bases and J 14 bases, leaving 17 bases between the germline ends. The CDR3 nucleotides are TGTGCCAGCAGCCAAGATCGAGGAGTAGGAGGGGAGTACTTC. The encoded protein is CASSQDRGVGGEYF.

The rearrangement joins TRBV5-3 to TRBJ1-6; 12 positions match TRBD1. TRBV5-3 is recorded as an ORF, its role being uncertain. V shed 2 bases and J 0 bases; nucleotides not matched to a gene: 12. The CDR3 has 21 residues. This CDR3 is CARSFTARGQGASSYNSPLHF. CDR3 in DNA: TGTGCCAGAAGCTTCACGGCCAGGGGACAGGGGGCCTCCTCCTATAATTCACCCCTCCACTTT.

The chain joins TRBV9 to TRBJ2-1, with 7 bases identical to TRBD2. Trimming removed 2 bases from V and 4 bases from J; junction bases left unmatched: 9. Germline CDR1 reads SGDLS; CDR2 reads YYNGEE. The CDR3 is made up of 16 amino acids. DNA for the CDR3: TGTGCCAGCAGCGTGTCCGGGCTAGCGGAATACAATGAGCAGTTCTTC. It translates to CASSVSGLAEYNEQFF. The whole variable domain, filled in from reference TRBV9 and TRBJ2-1, reads DSGVTQTPKHLITATGQRVTLRCSPRSGDLSVYWYQQSLDQGLQFLIQYYNGEERAKGNILERFSAQQFPDLHSELNLSSLELGDSALYFCASSVSGLAEYNEQFFGPGTRLTVL.

In its sample, this clone was seen a few times. This sequence joins TRBV5-1 and TRBJ2-1; the D gene is possibly TRBD2 (6 bases). Looked up from germline, CDR1 is SGHRS and CDR2 is YFSETQ. The CDR3 contains 15 residues. Trimming removed 7 bases from V and 0 bases from J, with 14 bases in between. The DNA of the CDR3 is TGCGCCAGCGGGGCTAGCGCAAGCTCCTACAATGAGCAGTTCTTC. Translation gives CASGASASSYNEQFF. The full variable domain, completed using reference TRBV5-1 and TRBJ2-1, is KAGVTQTPRYLIKTRGQQVTLSCSPISGHRSVSWYQQTPGQGLQFLFEYFSETQRNKGNFPGRFSGRQFSNSRSEMNVSTLELGDSALYLCASGASASSYNEQFFGPGTRLTVL.

The V call is TRBV6-5, the J call TRBJ2-3; no definite D call. The CDR3 covers 13 residues. Germline V gene sequence: CDR1 MNHEY, CDR2 SVGAGI. Trimming left V 1 base short and J 6 bases short, with 8 bases between. This chain's CDR3 is CASSYWPGDTQYF. The CDR3 nucleotides read TGTGCCAGCAGTTACTGGCCCGGGGATACGCAGTATTTT.

The chain employs TRBV5-8 and TRBJ1-1; no clear D gene. CDR1 and CDR2 (germline): SGHTS, YDEGEE. V was pared by 1 base and J by 7 bases, with 2 bases between. The CDR3 loop spans 10 amino acids. The DNA of the CDR3 is TGTGCCAGCAGCTTGCGTGAAGCTTTCTTT. Its translation: CASSLREAFF.

The rearrangement joins TRBV10-3 to TRBJ1-6; D gene uncertain. Germline V gene sequence: CDR1 ENHRY, CDR2 SYGVKD. Trimming took off 8 bases at V and 10 bases at J, with 15 bases between the two ends. This CDR3 is built from 13 residues. CDR3 amino acids: CAIGVGSASPLHF. DNA of the CDR3: TGTGCCATCGGGGTAGGGTCGGCCTCACCCCTCCACTTT.

The chain has TRBV19 and TRBJ1-1, with D tentatively TRBD1 (5 bases). Germline values: CDR1 LNHDA, CDR2 SQIVND (reference sequence). Trimming left V 3 bases short and J 5 bases short, with 13 bases between. CDR3 size: 14 residues. CDR3 nucleotides: TGTGCCAGTAGTATTTACCCGGGGGATACTGAAGCTTTCTTT. This codes for CASSIYPGDTEAFF.

The CDR3 DNA is TGTGCCAGCAGCCAGCATGCTTGGGGAGCAGGTGGAGCAACTAATGAAAAACTGTTTTTT. Translating gives CASSQHAWGAGGATNEKLFF. This chain connects TRBV3-1 (or the pseudogene TRBV3-2) to TRBJ1-4, with unresolved D. V was trimmed by 3 bases and J by 0 bases, leaving 23 bases between them. The CDR3 is 20 amino acids. CDR1 and CDR2 (germline): LGHDT, YNNKEL (reference sequence).